This record concerns one TCR beta chain sequence. The sample belongs to a study of post-analysis software for immune sequencing data. Unique molecular identifiers were present in the TCR beta cDNA libraries. TCRdb called the PCR reads again in MiXCR, with one record for every CDR3 protein. The table lists some 800,000 distinct CDR3 sequences, about half of them singletons. Sequencing used blood. This receptor was taken from a girl between 5 and 17 years old with multiple sclerosis.

This CDR3 reads CSARGGFDNEQFF. Written as DNA, the CDR3 is TGCAGTGCTAGAGGGGGCTTTGATAATGAGCAGTTCTTC. The chain employs TRBV20-1 and TRBJ2-1, with D possibly matching TRBD1 (5 bases). The CDR3 is made up of 13 amino acids. Germline assignment: CDR1 DFQATT and CDR2 SNEGSKA (reference sequence). The germline V and J ends were trimmed by 1 base and 7 bases, with 11 bases remaining between them.